These 4 T cell receptor beta chains came from one sample sequenced in a study of cytomegalovirus exposure and HLA in healthy donors. Both 60 Vbeta primers and 13 Jbeta primers went into the PCR. The protocol was immunoSEQ multiplex PCR, while the TCRdb copy is restricted to in-frame clones and leaves out a portion. The sample holds some 140,000 clones, 65% to 80% seen once. The sequenced sample consisted of PBMCs. The receptors were sampled from a woman between 18 and 29 years old in good health and CMV-seronegative.

The rearrangement uses TRBV29-1 and TRBJ2-1; 8 bases fit TRBD2. Germline CDR1 SQVTM, CDR2 ANQGSEA. The CDR3 totals 16 residues. V dropped 0 bases and J dropped 5; count of bases not matched to a gene: 9. CDR3 residues: CSVEDLGGAFHNEQFF. In DNA form, the CDR3 reads TGCAGCGTTGAAGATCTCGGGGGGGCGTTCCACAATGAGCAGTTCTTC.

The rearrangement links TRBV30 to TRBJ2-7, with 11 bases identical to TRBD2. The trim removed 3 bases at V and 2 bases at J, leaving 9 bases unmatched. CDR1 GTSNPN and CDR2 SVGIG come from the germline V gene (reference sequence). The CDR3 loop spans 16 amino acids. CDR3 in amino acids: CAWSLAGGNEPYEQYF. CDR3 bases: TGTGCCTGGAGCTTAGCGGGAGGGAACGAACCCTACGAGCAGTACTTC.

V usage is TRBV6-5 and J usage is TRBJ1-2, with D unresolved. This CDR3 contains 14 residues. Germline V CDR1 and CDR2: MNHEY, SVGAGI. Trimming removed 0 bases at V and 6 bases at J, with 11 bases between. Here the CDR3 reads CASSYSGPGNGYTF. CDR3 coding DNA: TGTGCCAGCAGTTACTCGGGTCCGGGAAATGGCTACACCTTC.

The chain couples TRBV5-6 to TRBJ2-5; TRBD1 matches at 9 bases. This CDR3 contains 15 residues. Germline lookup yields CDR1 SGHDT and CDR2 YYEEEE. The V gene end was trimmed by 0 bases and the J gene end by 4 bases; junction bases not matched to a gene: 4. CDR3 region: CASSLATGGIETQYF. CDR3 in DNA: TGTGCCAGCAGCTTGGCGACAGGGGGGATAGAGACCCAGTACTTC. Looking up the rest from reference TRBV5-6 and TRBJ2-5 gives the full variable domain: DAGVTQSPTHLIKTRGQQVTLRCSPKSGHDTVSWYQQALGQGPQFIFQYYEEEERQRGNFPDRFSGHQFPNYSSELNVNALLLGDSALYLCASSLATGGIETQYFGPGTRLLVL.